The 31 T cell receptor beta chains reported below all come from one sample, sequenced in a study of OX40 agonist ivuxolimab in advanced cancers. Profiled with immunoSEQ multiplex PCR; TCRdb holds only in-frame clones, not every one. Of 70,000 to 85,000 clones in the sample, around 86% were seen once. Specimen: CD4+ or CD8+ T cells sorted from blood, collected in a trial of the OX40 agonist ivuxolimab. Receptors were obtained from an adult with an advanced solid tumor such as melanoma, head and neck, liver or kidney cancer.

The chain uses TRBV5-1 and TRBJ2-3; 7 bases align to TRBD1. Looked up from germline, CDR1 is SGHRS and CDR2 is YFSETQ. V was pared by 0 bases and J by 2 bases, with 3 bases of the junction left unmatched. CDR3 length equals 15 residues. CDR3 coding DNA: TGCGCCAGCAGCTTGGGGGACAGACTCACAGATACGCAGTATTTT. Protein: CASSLGDRLTDTQYF.

The chain is built from TRBV2 and TRBJ2-3; 10 bases are shared with TRBD2. This CDR3 spans 16 amino acids. Germline CDR1 is SNHLY and CDR2 is FYNNEI. The J segment lost 3 bases and the V segment lost 9 bases, leaving 12 bases of the junction unmatched. The CDR3 here is CASRDWVAGGTDTQYF. The CDR3 nucleotides read TGTGCCAGTCGTGACTGGGTAGCGGGGGGAACAGATACGCAGTATTTT.

The V gene is TRBV19, the J gene TRBJ2-3; TRBD2 agrees at 7 bases. Per germline, CDR1 LNHDA and CDR2 SQIVND (reference sequence). The CDR3 is 15 residues long. Trimming cost V 6 bases and J 3 bases; bases outside gene matches: 9. CDR3 nucleotides: TGTGCCAGTAGGACCGGCGGAGCGGGAACAGATACGCAGTATTTT. Protein product: CASRTGGAGTDTQYF.

In its sample, this clone was seen once. Distinct nucleotide sequences in the sample also encode this CDR3. CDR3 sequence reads: CASSLRYEQYF. CDR3 in DNA: TGTGCCAGCAGCTTAAGGTACGAGCAGTACTTC. This rearrangement joins TRBV7-9 to TRBJ2-7; D is undetermined. Germline V gene sequence: CDR1 SEHNR, CDR2 FQNEAQ (reference sequence). The CDR3 is 11 amino acids. The V end lost 2 bases, the J end lost 4 bases, and 3 bases lay between the germline ends.

This sequence joins TRBV11-2 and TRBJ1-2; 7 bases map to TRBD1. Germline values: CDR1 SGHAT, CDR2 FQNNGV. CDR3 length equals 15 residues. V dropped 4 bases and J dropped 5; count of bases not matched to a gene: 10. The CDR3 DNA is TGTGCCAGCAGCTCCCGGGACAGCTCTTTATATGGCTACACCTTC. It yields the protein CASSSRDSSLYGYTF.

The chain couples TRBV18 to TRBJ2-7; D is uncertain. Per germline, CDR1 KGHSH and CDR2 LQKENI. Trimming removed 3 bases from V and 0 bases from J, with 9 bases in between. The CDR3 totals 14 residues. The CDR3 sequence: CASSPARTSYEQYF. The DNA of the CDR3 is TGTGCCAGCTCACCGGCGAGGACCTCCTACGAGCAGTACTTC.

This chain links TRBV7-3 with TRBJ2-7, with 10 bases identical to TRBD1. The CDR3 runs to 14 residues. Germline CDR1 SGHTA, CDR2 FQGTGA. The V and J ends lost 3 bases and 6 bases, in that order; junction bases with no gene match: 5. The CDR3 here is CASSFGDRGTEQYF. CDR3 DNA sequence: TGTGCCAGCAGCTTTGGGGACAGGGGAACCGAGCAGTACTTC.

The rearrangement joins TRBV6-1 to TRBJ1-3; D not certain. This CDR3 has 18 amino acids. V lost 0 bases and J 4 bases, leaving 19 bases between the germline ends. The V gene's germline CDR1 is MNHNS and CDR2 SASEGT. The CDR3 is CASSEAAPLGIGGNTIYF. The CDR3 region has the DNA TGTGCCAGCAGTGAAGCGGCTCCCCTAGGGATCGGAGGAAACACCATATATTTT.

This chain's CDR3 is CASSLGAGDLRGTQYF. CDR3 DNA sequence: TGTGCCAGCAGCTTGGGCGCAGGGGACCTCCGAGGGACCCAGTACTTC. The chain recombines TRBV5-6 with TRBJ2-5; possibly TRBD1 for D (6 bases). The CDR3 length is 16 residues. Trimming removed 0 bases from V and 7 bases from J, with 19 bases in between. The germline gives CDR1 SGHDT, CDR2 YYEEEE.

Points on this clone: One end of the junction fails to match germline, which may point to a read error. J is TRBJ1-2 and V is TRBV5-1; D is uncertain. Germline CDR1 reads SGHRS; CDR2 reads YFSETQ. This CDR3 is 13 amino acids long. The CDR3 loop reads CASSQLPGRGYTF. The DNA of the CDR3 is TGTGCCAGCAGCCAACTACCGGGGAGGGGCTACACCTTC. Full variable domain (outside the CDR3, taken from reference TRBV5-1 and TRBJ1-2): KAGVTQTPRYLIKTRGQQVTLSCSPISGHRSVSWYQQTPGQGLQFLFEYFSETQRNKGNFPGRFSGRQFSNSRSEMNVSTLELGDSALYLCASSQLPGRGYTFGSGTRLTVV.

This sequence joins TRBV2 and TRBJ2-4, with 7 bases lining up with TRBD1. Germline lookup yields CDR1 SNHLY and CDR2 FYNNEI. V trimming: 7 bases; J trimming: 1 base; junction bases outside the gene matches: 7. The CDR3 length is 15 residues. The CDR3 protein is CASTPQGWAKNIQYF. Here the CDR3 DNA reads TGTGCCAGCACCCCACAGGGGTGGGCCAAAAACATTCAGTACTTC.

The gene calls are TRBV27 and TRBJ1-2, with D possibly being TRBD1 (6 bases). The V end was cut by 4 bases, the J end by 3 bases, with 21 bases between. The germline V gene has CDR1 MNHEY and CDR2 SMNVEV (reference sequence). CDR3 length equals 17 residues. The CDR3 region is CASSSKASGRGYYGYTF. The CDR3 nucleotides are TGTGCCAGCAGTTCCAAAGCCAGCGGCAGGGGTTACTATGGCTACACCTTC.

J is TRBJ1-4 and V is TRBV5-1; 8 nucleotides line up with TRBD1. With V trimmed by 2 bases and J by 8 bases, 5 bases remained unmatched. CDR1 is SGHRS, CDR2 YFSETQ, per germline. This CDR3 spans 14 amino acids. CDR3 sequence (DNA): TGCGCCAGCAGCTTCGGACAGGGACAAGAAAAACTGTTTTTT. Its protein is CASSFGQGQEKLFF.

The count of this clone is one. The chain links TRBV19 to TRBJ2-6; D tentatively fits TRBD1 or TRBD2 (5 bases each). V lost 2 bases, J lost 0 bases, and 14 bases lay in between. Germline CDR1 and CDR2: LNHDA and SQIVND (reference sequence). The CDR3 has 18 amino acids. The CDR3 loop reads CASSIIRESPSGANVLTF. In nucleotides, the CDR3 is TGTGCCAGTAGTATAATCAGGGAGTCTCCCTCTGGGGCCAACGTCCTGACTTTC.

The chain joins TRBV29-1 to TRBJ2-1; D ambiguous. Germline lookup yields CDR1 SQVTM and CDR2 ANQGSEA. The CDR3 totals 13 residues. V lost 3 bases to trimming and J lost 1 base, with 7 bases between them. The CDR3 reads CSVDGFSYNEQFF. In nucleotides, the CDR3 is TGCAGCGTTGATGGTTTTTCCTACAATGAGCAGTTCTTC.

The V and J genes are TRBV18 and TRBJ1-1; D ambiguous. CDR3 size: 15 residues. The V gene's germline CDR1 is KGHSH and CDR2 LQKENI. V was trimmed by 3 bases and J by 1 base, leaving 12 bases between them. CDR3 region: CASSPYAVSNTEAFF. In nucleotides, the CDR3 is TGTGCCAGCTCACCGTACGCGGTATCGAACACTGAAGCTTTCTTT. The full variable domain, its missing parts supplied by reference TRBV18 and TRBJ1-1, is NAGVMQNPRHLVRRRGQEARLRCSPMKGHSHVYWYRQLPEEGLKFMVYLQKENIIDESGMPKERFSAEFPKEGPSILRIQQVVRGDSAAYFCASSPYAVSNTEAFFGQGTRLTVV.

This clone was recorded a few times. The chain uses TRBV5-1 and TRBJ2-5, with 13 nucleotides matching TRBD2. The CDR3 spans 15 residues. Unmatched junction bases numbered 4, after V lost 4 bases and J lost 4 bases. Germline-derived CDR1 and CDR2 are SGHRS and YFSETQ. The DNA of the CDR3 is TGCGCCAGCAGCGGACTAGCGGGAGCGGGAGAGACCCAGTACTTC. Its protein product is CASSGLAGAGETQYF.

The rearrangement uses TRBV5-5 and TRBJ2-3; either TRBD1 or TRBD2 may supply D (5 bases each). Germline V gene lookup returns CDR1 SGHKS and CDR2 YYEKEE (reference sequence). This CDR3 has 17 amino acids. Trimming cost V 4 bases and J 1 base, with 19 bases left between them. The CDR3 nucleotides read TGTGCCAGCAGCCCACCGGCGGGCAGGGCGGGCACAGATACGCAGTATTTT. It encodes CASSPPAGRAGTDTQYF.

The V and J genes are TRBV7-2 and TRBJ1-5; no definite D call. The CDR3 runs to 13 residues. Trimming stripped 6 bases from V and 7 bases from J, with 13 bases between. Germline V gene sequence: CDR1 SGHTA, CDR2 FQGNSA. The DNA of the CDR3 is TGTGCCAGCAGTTCCTGGACGGGACAGCCCCAGCATTTT. Translating gives CASSSWTGQPQHF.

The chain employs TRBV11-3 and TRBJ2-7, with D possibly being TRBD1 or TRBD2 (5 bases each). The CDR3 consists of 16 residues. Trimming left V 3 bases short and J 3 bases short, with 18 bases between. Germline assignment: CDR1 SGHNT and CDR2 YENEEA. As DNA, the CDR3 is TGTGCCAGCAGCTTTGAGAGGGGCCCGATAGACTACGAGCAGTACTTC. As protein: CASSFERGPIDYEQYF.

CDR3 coding DNA: TGCGCCAGCAGCCAAGTAGAGAGAAATTCACCCCTCCACTTT. Its protein is CASSQVERNSPLHF. The chain uses TRBV4-3 and TRBJ1-6, with D uncertain. V was pared by 1 base and J by 7 bases, with 8 bases between. This CDR3 is 14 amino acids long. Germline CDR1 reads LGHNA; CDR2 reads YSLEER.

The gene calls are TRBV6-9 and TRBJ1-1; 7 bases agree with TRBD1. This CDR3 has 15 residues. V gave up 2 bases and J gave up 2 bases; unmatched junction bases: 5. Germline V lookup: CDR1 MNHGY, CDR2 SVAAGI. CDR3 nucleotide sequence: TGTGCCAGCAGTTATACAGGACAGGAAAACACTGAAGCTTTCTTT. Translated, it gives CASSYTGQENTEAFF.

The chain recombines TRBV6-5 with TRBJ1-6; TRBD1 aligns across 8 bases. The J segment lost 10 bases and the V segment lost 6 bases, leaving 11 bases of the junction unmatched. Looked up from germline, CDR1 is MNHEY and CDR2 is SVGAGI. The CDR3 sequence is 15 residues long. The CDR3 DNA is TGTGCCAGCAGAGCCACCGGGACAGGCTCATCACCCCTCCACTTT. Its translation is CASRATGTGSSPLHF.

The chain couples TRBV2 to TRBJ1-6; D ambiguous. Germline V gene lookup returns CDR1 SNHLY and CDR2 FYNNEI. V was trimmed by 1 base and J by 1 base, leaving 11 bases between them. This CDR3 spans 17 amino acids. The CDR3 region has the DNA TGTGCCAGCAGTGAAGGGAGTTTCGGTTCCTATAATTCACCCCTCCACTTT. Translating gives CASSEGSFGSYNSPLHF. Drawing the rest from reference TRBV2 and TRBJ1-6, the complete variable domain is EPEVTQTPSHQVTQMGQEVILRCVPISNHLYFYWYRQILGQKVEFLVSFYNNEISEKSEIFDDQFSVERPDGSNFTLKIRSTKLEDSAMYFCASSEGSFGSYNSPLHFGNGTRLTVT.

The V gene is TRBV28, the J gene TRBJ1-1; tentative D call: TRBD1 (6 bases). Trimming pared 6 bases from V and 8 bases from J, leaving 19 bases between. The V gene's germline CDR1 is MDHEN and CDR2 SYDVKM. The CDR3 is made up of 14 amino acids. The CDR3 loop reads CASSLGRGAQEAFF. CDR3 DNA: TGTGCCAGCAGCTTGGGGCGGGGGGCGCAGGAAGCTTTCTTT.

The V and J genes are TRBV6-1 and TRBJ1-1, with D uncertain. The CDR3 runs to 14 residues. V was clipped by 4 bases and J by 4 bases, with 13 bases between them. Looked up from germline, CDR1 is MNHNS and CDR2 is SASEGT. The CDR3 protein is CASSADFSSTEAFF. Written as DNA, the CDR3 is TGTGCCAGCAGTGCGGACTTTTCGAGCACTGAAGCTTTCTTT.

This sequence joins TRBV9 and TRBJ1-4; 9 positions match TRBD1. J lost 5 bases, V lost 3 bases, and 5 bases had no gene match. This CDR3 is 15 amino acids long. Germline CDR1 is SGDLS and CDR2 is YYNGEE. The CDR3 loop reads CASSAGQGPNEKLFF. CDR3 nucleotide sequence: TGTGCCAGCAGCGCGGGACAGGGCCCGAATGAAAAACTGTTTTTT.

The chain is built from TRBV4-3 and TRBJ1-4; D remains unclear. CDR3 length: 15 amino acids. Germline values: CDR1 LGHNA, CDR2 YSLEER. Trimming left V 3 bases short and J 3 bases short, with 11 bases between. The CDR3 reads CASSHKASANEKLFF. CDR3 sequence (DNA): TGCGCCAGCAGCCATAAAGCATCTGCTAATGAAAAACTGTTTTTT.

This clone was seen just once. V is TRBV5-4 and J is TRBJ1-2; D might be TRBD1 (6 bases). Germline V gene data show CDR1 as SGHNT and CDR2 as YYREEE (reference sequence). Between the trimmed V and J ends, which lost 0 bases and 6 bases, there was a span of 18 bases. This CDR3 region has 16 residues. CDR3 sequence (DNA): TGTGCCAGCAGCTTGGAGGGGGTTTTGAGGGGCGATGGCTACACCTTC. This gives the protein CASSLEGVLRGDGYTF.

The chain couples TRBV6-1 to TRBJ2-3, with D hard to call. Looked up from germline, CDR1 is MNHNS and CDR2 is SASEGT. V was trimmed by 0 bases and J by 0 bases, leaving 7 bases between them. The CDR3 is 15 amino acids. DNA for the CDR3: TGTGCCAGCAGTGAAGCCTTCGGAAGCACAGATACGCAGTATTTT. This translates into CASSEAFGSTDTQYF.

This clone has a handful of counts. V usage is TRBV10-3 and J usage is TRBJ1-5; 7 bases fit TRBD1. V trimming: 10 bases; J trimming: 1 base; junction bases outside the gene matches: 13. Germline V gene data show CDR1 as ENHRY and CDR2 as SYGVKD. The CDR3 covers 16 residues. The CDR3 bases are TGTGCCACCCAGGGGGTCGGCAGAGTAAGCAATCAGCCCCAGCATTTT. It encodes CATQGVGRVSNQPQHF.